The 7 T cell receptor beta chains below were found in one sample sequenced in a study of PD-L1 blockade in urothelial cancer. Time point: peripheral blood 6 weeks after treatment start. Generated by immunoSEQ multiplex PCR, the TCRdb table keeps only in-frame clones and is missing some. The sample records around 49,000 clones, 85% to 90% being singletons. Sample: PBMCs, taken around atezolizumab (anti-PD-L1) treatment. The receptors here all came from a man in his 60s with urothelial cancer.

This chain uses TRBV5-1 with TRBJ2-1; 13 positions agree with TRBD2. V shed 1 base and J 6 bases; nucleotides not matched to a gene: 4. Germline assignment: CDR1 SGHRS and CDR2 YFSETQ. This CDR3 has 16 amino acids. This CDR3 is CASSLTSGGAVNEQFF. CDR3 bases: TGCGCCAGCAGCTTGACTAGCGGGGGGGCCGTCAATGAGCAGTTCTTC.

The genes are TRBV5-4 and TRBJ1-2; possible D gene TRBD1, 6 bases. The V gene lost 0 bases and the J gene lost 0 bases, with 9 bases spanning the gap. Germline V gene lookup returns CDR1 SGHNT and CDR2 YYREEE (reference sequence). The CDR3 loop spans 15 amino acids. This CDR3 is CASSLDRVTNYGYTF. DNA for the CDR3: TGTGCCAGCAGCTTGGACAGGGTTACTAACTATGGCTACACCTTC.

J is TRBJ2-5 and V is TRBV5-6, with D possibly being TRBD2 (6 bases). This CDR3 is 14 amino acids long. V lost 3 bases, J lost 5 bases, and 14 bases lay in between. Germline V CDR1 and CDR2: SGHDT, YYEEEE. The CDR3 is CASSSLGGRETQYF. The CDR3 nucleotides are TGTGCCAGCAGCTCCCTGGGGGGAAGGGAGACCCAGTACTTC. The whole variable domain, filled in from reference TRBV5-6 and TRBJ2-5, reads DAGVTQSPTHLIKTRGQQVTLRCSPKSGHDTVSWYQQALGQGPQFIFQYYEEEERQRGNFPDRFSGHQFPNYSSELNVNALLLGDSALYLCASSSLGGRETQYFGPGTRLLVL.

The V gene is TRBV18, the J gene TRBJ2-7; the D gene is possibly TRBD2 (5 bases). The V gene lost 8 bases and the J gene lost 0 bases, with 14 bases spanning the gap. The germline V gene has CDR1 KGHSH and CDR2 LQKENI. The CDR3 runs 14 residues. The chain's CDR3 is CASQAGIRSYEQYF. The CDR3 DNA follows: TGTGCCAGCCAAGCCGGGATACGCTCCTACGAGCAGTACTTC. The entire variable domain, with the rest obtained from reference TRBV18 and TRBJ2-7, is as follows: NAGVMQNPRHLVRRRGQEARLRCSPMKGHSHVYWYRQLPEEGLKFMVYLQKENIIDESGMPKERFSAEFPKEGPSILRIQQVVRGDSAAYFCASQAGIRSYEQYFGPGTRLTVT.

The chain combines TRBV28 with TRBJ1-5, with D maybe TRBD1 (5 bases). The CDR3 has 14 residues. V lost 3 bases, J lost 6 bases, and 12 bases lay in between. Per the germline V gene, CDR1 is MDHEN and CDR2 is SYDVKM. This CDR3 is CASSFIGGSQPQHF. The CDR3 region has the DNA TGTGCCAGCAGTTTTATCGGGGGATCTCAGCCCCAGCATTTT.

The genes are TRBV28 and TRBJ2-7; 11 bases map to TRBD1. The junction had 6 bases not matched to a gene; V was cut back by 3 bases and J by 5 bases. Germline loops: CDR1 MDHEN, CDR2 SYDVKM. The length of the CDR3 is 15 residues. The CDR3 spells CASSLSGQGVHEQYF. Here the CDR3 DNA reads TGTGCCAGCAGTTTGTCGGGACAGGGGGTCCACGAGCAGTACTTC.

In this sample, this clone turned up once. This chain connects TRBV10-3 to TRBJ1-2; no firm D call. In germline, CDR1 is ENHRY, CDR2 SYGVKD. Trimming shortened V by 0 bases and J by 7 bases, and 9 bases separated the two germline ends. CDR3 length equals 13 residues. This chain's CDR3 is CAISESEGSGYTF. CDR3 bases: TGTGCCATCAGTGAGTCGGAGGGATCTGGCTACACCTTC.